The present TCR beta chain was sequenced within a study of T cell clones after liver transplantation. Overall study: As an antigen-independent comparator, third-party-reactive TCRbeta sequences came from pre-transplant mixed lymphocyte reactions.

Trimming cost V 3 bases and J 9 bases; bases outside gene matches: 6. CDR3 size: 15 residues. CDR1 is SGHAT and CDR2 is FQNNGV in the germline V gene. Only in-frame clones appear in the TCRdb table, and some are missing; sequencing was by immunoSEQ multiplex PCR. The sample has 75,000 to 95,000 clones; around four fifths are singletons. The sequence was obtained from a human patient who received a liver transplant. Some T cells may be transferred from the graft donor. Sequences were derived from CD4+ T cells from blood, sampled at the 22-month timepoint. The chain recombines TRBV11-2 with TRBJ2-1; 12 nucleotides line up with TRBD2. In nucleotides, the CDR3 is TGTGCCAGCAGCTTCTTACTAGCGGGGGGCTCTGAGCAGTTCTTC. It codes for CASSFLLAGGSEQFF.